The 30 T cell receptor beta chains below come from one sample, sequenced in a study of blood T cell repertoires in COVID-19 (dated by TCRdb to 2018 to 2021). The method was the immunoSEQ multiplex PCR assay. TCRdb limited this immuneACCESS table to in-frame rearrangements with V and J called. A share of clones is missing; checked studies link under half to unresolved V genes, and the rest is unexplained. The sample records a few hundred thousand clones, around 80% of which are singletons. Roughly 1.4% of the sample is in the top ten clones. The sample comprised peripheral blood. The receptor source for this set is a woman aged 40 to 49 who had recovered from COVID-19.

The genes are TRBV2 and TRBJ1-2, with a weak D call TRBD1 (6 bases). The CDR3 is made up of 16 amino acids. The germline V gene has CDR1 SNHLY and CDR2 FYNNEI. V shed 2 bases and J shed 4 bases, with 17 bases lying between them. CDR3 in amino acids: CASSESSRGNIYGYTF. CDR3 DNA sequence: TGTGCCAGCAGTGAATCGAGCAGGGGCAACATCTATGGCTACACCTTC. The entire variable domain, with the rest obtained from reference TRBV2 and TRBJ1-2, is as follows: EPEVTQTPSHQVTQMGQEVILRCVPISNHLYFYWYRQILGQKVEFLVSFYNNEISEKSEIFDDQFSVERPDGSNFTLKIRSTKLEDSAMYFCASSESSRGNIYGYTFGSGTRLTVV.

This chain connects TRBV10-3 to TRBJ2-3; TRBD2 matches at 15 bases. V lost 7 bases and J lost 5; bases outside the gene matches: 1. This CDR3 is 14 amino acids long. Germline V gene data show CDR1 as ENHRY and CDR2 as SYGVKD. This chain's CDR3 is CAIKGLAGGDTQYF. As DNA, the CDR3 is TGTGCCATCAAGGGACTAGCGGGGGGAGATACGCAGTATTTT.

This clone has only a few counts. The chain employs TRBV19 and TRBJ2-2; 9 nucleotides line up with TRBD1. The germline gives CDR1 LNHDA, CDR2 SQIVND (reference sequence). CDR3 length: 15 residues. V lost 8 bases, J lost 4 bases, and 8 bases stayed unmatched. The DNA of the CDR3 is TGTGCCAGTGAGCCCGGGACAGGGAGCACCGGGGAGCTGTTTTTT. Protein sequence: CASEPGTGSTGELFF.

V and J are TRBV30 and TRBJ1-5; possible D gene TRBD1, 6 bases. The V end lost 4 bases, the J end lost 5 bases, and 12 bases lay between the germline ends. The CDR3 runs 13 residues. Germline V gives CDR1 GTSNPN, CDR2 SVGIG (reference sequence). The CDR3 DNA reads as TGTGCCTGGAACCTGGGGGCTGATCAGCCCCAGCATTTT. Translated, it gives CAWNLGADQPQHF.

This chain links TRBV10-3 with TRBJ2-7, with D perhaps TRBD1 (6 bases). CDR3 length: 11 residues. V lost 10 bases and J 10 bases, leaving 17 bases between the germline ends. CDR1 and CDR2 (germline): ENHRY, SYGVKD. CDR3 sequence reads: CATDTGQAQYF. In DNA form, the CDR3 reads TGTGCCACCGATACAGGGCAAGCACAGTACTTC.

This chain connects TRBV20-1 to TRBJ1-5; TRBD1 matches at 11 bases. The CDR3 runs to 14 residues. With V trimmed by 6 bases and J by 9 bases, 10 bases remained unmatched. From germline, CDR1 is DFQATT and CDR2 SNEGSKA (reference sequence). Written as DNA, the CDR3 is TGCAGTGCAAGTGGTCGGACAGGGGGCCCGCCCCAGCATTTT. This sequence encodes CSASGRTGGPPQHF.

This clone was seen a few times. The rearrangement joins TRBV9 to TRBJ1-5; TRBD1 matches at 7 bases. The CDR3 has 15 amino acids. Germline CDR1 and CDR2: SGDLS and YYNGEE. V lost 3 bases, J lost 0 bases, and 3 bases stayed unmatched. DNA for the CDR3: TGTGCCAGCAGCGAGACAGGGACTAGCAATCAGCCCCAGCATTTT. Its translation is CASSETGTSNQPQHF.

The chain combines TRBV18 with TRBJ2-1; TRBD2 matches at 15 bases. V lost 3 bases and J lost 6; bases outside the gene matches: 3. Germline lookup yields CDR1 KGHSH and CDR2 LQKENI. The CDR3 runs to 16 residues. CDR3 in DNA: TGTGCCAGCTCACCGTCGGGACTAGCGGGGGGCAATGAGCAGTTCTTC. It encodes CASSPSGLAGGNEQFF.

This chain links TRBV20-1 with TRBJ2-5; 11 bases align to TRBD2. Germline assignment: CDR1 DFQATT and CDR2 SNEGSKA (reference sequence). The CDR3 is 16 amino acids. After removal of 3 bases from V and 5 bases from J, the junction contained 11 bases not matched to a gene. The DNA for the CDR3 is TGCAGTGCTAGTGACATGACTAGCGGGGTTGGGGAGACCCAGTACTTC. The encoded protein is CSASDMTSGVGETQYF.

The gene calls are TRBV9 and TRBJ2-2; D may be TRBD2 (6 bases). CDR3 size: 16 residues. The V end lost 3 bases, the J end lost 1 base, and 13 bases lay between the germline ends. Germline-derived CDR1 and CDR2 are SGDLS and YYNGEE. Here the CDR3 DNA reads TGTGCCAGCAGCGGGCGGGAACACTGGAACACCGGGGAGCTGTTTTTT. Its protein product is CASSGREHWNTGELFF.

This clone occurred once. The V and J genes are TRBV27 and TRBJ1-5, with 11 bases lining up with TRBD1. The CDR3 runs to 17 residues. Trimming cost V 5 bases and J 6 bases; bases outside gene matches: 12. Germline V gives CDR1 MNHEY, CDR2 SMNVEV (reference sequence). In DNA, the CDR3 is TGTGCCAGCAGTCAAACCGGGACAGGGGGTCTTAGTCAGCCCCAGCATTTT. Translating it yields CASSQTGTGGLSQPQHF.

This CDR3 is CASSPGTGTNSPLHF. The CDR3, as DNA: TGTGCCAGCAGCCCTGGAACAGGAACCAATTCACCCCTCCACTTT. The chain employs TRBV5-5 and TRBJ1-6; D might be TRBD1 (5 bases). Germline CDR1 is SGHKS and CDR2 is YYEKEE (reference sequence). The CDR3 runs 15 residues. V lost 4 bases, J lost 7 bases, and 15 bases lay in between.

This clone was found once. The gene calls are TRBV15 and TRBJ1-4, with D maybe TRBD1 (6 bases). Germline V gene lookup returns CDR1 LNHNV and CDR2 YYDKDF (reference sequence). V lost 5 bases, J lost 5 bases, and 15 bases lay in between. The CDR3 has 15 amino acids. The CDR3 loop reads CATSYGQTQNEKLFF. CDR3 nucleotide sequence: TGTGCCACCAGCTACGGACAGACCCAAAATGAAAAACTGTTTTTT.

This rearrangement joins TRBV5-6 to TRBJ2-7, with TRBD2 matching 9 bases. CDR3 length equals 15 residues. V trimming: 4 bases; J trimming: 6 bases; junction bases outside the gene matches: 11. Germline V gene data show CDR1 as SGHDT and CDR2 as YYEEEE. CDR3 nucleotide sequence: TGTGCCAGCAGCCATCCAACTAGCGGGTGGGTCGAGCAGTACTTC. Translation gives CASSHPTSGWVEQYF.

The rearrangement joins TRBV7-6 to TRBJ2-5, with D tentatively TRBD2 (6 bases). Trimming took 0 bases from V and 2 from J, leaving 10 bases between them. The CDR3 runs 15 residues. Per germline, CDR1 SGHVS and CDR2 FNYEAQ. The CDR3 coding sequence is TGTGCCAGCAGCTTAGCGGGGGGTACACAAGAGACCCAGTACTTC. Translation: CASSLAGGTQETQYF.

The gene calls are TRBV5-8 and TRBJ1-5; D is perhaps TRBD1 (6 bases). CDR1 and CDR2 (germline): SGHTS, YDEGEE. CDR3 length: 15 amino acids. The V and J ends lost 2 bases and 2 bases respectively, with 11 bases between them. CDR3 sequence: CASSLTGLGNQPQHF. The CDR3 nucleotides read TGTGCCAGCAGCTTAACAGGGTTGGGCAATCAGCCCCAGCATTTT.

The V call is TRBV7-2, the J call TRBJ2-1; 7 bases map to TRBD1. The germline V gene encodes CDR1 SGHTA and CDR2 FQGNSA. This CDR3 region has 16 residues. The junction had 11 bases not matched to a gene; V was cut back by 2 bases and J by 7 bases. The CDR3 nucleotides read TGTGCCAGCAGCTTAACTGGGTCAGGGGGTAGGAATGAGCAGTTCTTC. Its protein product is CASSLTGSGGRNEQFF. The full variable domain, in which reference TRBV7-2 and TRBJ2-1 provide the parts outside the CDR3, is GAGVSQSPSNKVTEKGKDVELRCDPISGHTALYWYRQSLGQGLEFLIYFQGNSAPDKSGLPSDRFSAERTGGSVSTLTIQRTQQEDSAVYLCASSLTGSGGRNEQFFGPGTRLTVL.

The chain combines TRBV5-1 with TRBJ1-3, with D uncertain. The CDR3 has 15 residues. CDR1 is SGHRS, CDR2 YFSETQ, per germline. Trimming took 4 bases from V and 2 from J, leaving 13 bases between them. The CDR3 sequence is CASSPGSQTGNTIYF. CDR3 DNA: TGCGCCAGCAGCCCTGGCAGTCAGACTGGAAACACCATATATTTT.

The chain has TRBV2 and TRBJ2-2; 8 nucleotides line up with TRBD2. Germline V lookup: CDR1 SNHLY, CDR2 FYNNEI. V was clipped by 7 bases and J by 7 bases; unmatched bases: 14. The CDR3 contains 16 residues. Here the CDR3 DNA reads TGTGCCAGCATGGGGCTTCCGGGGGGGCTCGGCGGGGAGCTGTTTTTT. It codes for CASMGLPGGLGGELFF.

The J gene is TRBJ2-3, the V gene TRBV18; perhaps TRBD2 as D (5 bases). V lost 2 bases and J lost 6, with 12 bases in between. This CDR3 has 14 residues. In germline, CDR1 is KGHSH, CDR2 LQKENI. The CDR3 reads CASSPVSDYDTQYF. The CDR3 nucleotides read TGTGCCAGCTCACCAGTTAGCGATTACGATACGCAGTATTTT. Full variable domain (outside the CDR3, taken from reference TRBV18 and TRBJ2-3): NAGVMQNPRHLVRRRGQEARLRCSPMKGHSHVYWYRQLPEEGLKFMVYLQKENIIDESGMPKERFSAEFPKEGPSILRIQQVVRGDSAAYFCASSPVSDYDTQYFGPGTRLTVL.

This rearrangement joins TRBV4-3 to TRBJ2-1; 13 bases fit TRBD2. J was trimmed by 1 base and V by 4 bases; bases with no gene match: 13. Germline values: CDR1 LGHNA, CDR2 YSLEER. This CDR3 is 20 amino acids long. The CDR3: CASSPQPRLAGGLSYNEQFF. The CDR3, as DNA: TGCGCCAGCAGCCCCCAACCCAGACTAGCGGGGGGCTTATCCTACAATGAGCAGTTCTTC.

The rearrangement joins TRBV12-5 to TRBJ2-1; D not resolved. Germline CDR1 LGHNT, CDR2 FRNRAP. Deletions cut 9 bases from V and 5 bases from J, with 8 bases between. The length of the CDR3 is 11 residues. The CDR3 sequence: CASFSNNEQFF. The CDR3 nucleotides are TGTGCTAGCTTTAGTAACAATGAGCAGTTCTTC.

The CDR3 region is CASRRQGINYGYTF. The CDR3, as DNA: TGTGCCAGCAGGCGACAGGGGATTAACTATGGCTACACCTTC. The V call is TRBV28, the J call TRBJ1-2; 8 nucleotides align to TRBD1. This CDR3 is built from 14 residues. From germline, CDR1 is MDHEN and CDR2 SYDVKM. V was pared by 6 bases and J by 1 base, with 4 bases of the junction left unmatched.

In this sample, this clone turned up once. The chain has TRBV6-1 and TRBJ1-6, with no clear D. Germline V gives CDR1 MNHNS, CDR2 SASEGT. The CDR3 is made up of 16 amino acids. V dropped 1 base and J dropped 7 bases, with 14 bases sitting between them. CDR3 protein: CASSEDGLRSNSPLHF. The CDR3 bases are TGTGCCAGCAGTGAAGATGGCCTTCGGAGCAATTCACCCCTCCACTTT.

This clone was seen a few times. Different DNA sequences within this sample yield the same CDR3. This chain joins TRBV4-3 and TRBJ2-1; the match to TRBD2 covers 7 bases. CDR1 and CDR2 from the germline V gene are LGHNA and YSLEER. The CDR3 sequence is 15 residues long. J lost 3 bases, V lost 0 bases, and 2 bases had no gene match. CDR3 residues: CASSQDRGSYNEQFF. CDR3 nucleotide sequence: TGCGCCAGCAGCCAAGATCGCGGGAGCTACAATGAGCAGTTCTTC.

J is TRBJ1-2 and V is TRBV12-5; D remains unclear. Germline CDR1 LGHNT, CDR2 FRNRAP. The germline V and J ends were trimmed by 7 bases and 0 bases, with 12 bases remaining between them. The length of the CDR3 is 14 residues. CDR3 protein: CASVNYGSNYGYTF. The CDR3 coding sequence is TGTGCTAGTGTTAACTACGGTTCTAACTATGGCTACACCTTC.

This chain connects TRBV7-9 to TRBJ1-4; possibly TRBD1 for D (5 bases). The CDR3 totals 16 residues. Deletions cut 5 bases from V and 7 bases from J, with 20 bases between. Looked up from germline, CDR1 is SEHNR and CDR2 is FQNEAQ (reference sequence). This CDR3 reads CASSTDTPGLVEKLFF. In DNA, the CDR3 is TGTGCCAGCAGCACCGACACGCCGGGACTGGTTGAAAAACTGTTTTTT.

This chain uses TRBV3-1 (or the pseudogene TRBV3-2) with TRBJ1-6; D not certain. Germline V gene lookup returns CDR1 LGHDT and CDR2 YNNKEL (reference sequence). The V and J ends lost 4 bases and 6 bases respectively, with 13 bases between them. This CDR3 contains 15 residues. The CDR3 is CASSREGRVNSPLHF. CDR3 DNA sequence: TGTGCCAGCAGCCGGGAGGGTCGAGTTAATTCACCCCTCCACTTT.

The chain joins TRBV24-1 to TRBJ2-4; D perhaps matches TRBD2 (5 bases). CDR1 KGHDR and CDR2 SFDVKD come from the germline V gene. Trimming pared 1 base from V and 2 bases from J, leaving 14 bases between. This CDR3 spans 17 amino acids. CDR3 bases: TGTGCCACCAGTGATTTAGCGACTAAAGGAACCAAAAACATTCAGTACTTC. Amino acid sequence: CATSDLATKGTKNIQYF.

The chain uses TRBV5-5 and TRBJ2-7, with unresolved D. Germline CDR1 SGHKS, CDR2 YYEKEE (reference sequence). The ends were cut back, 0 bases at V and 6 bases at J, with 7 bases in the middle. The CDR3 totals 12 residues. CDR3 region: CASSLDSPEQYF. The CDR3 DNA is TGTGCCAGCAGCTTGGACAGTCCCGAGCAGTACTTC. The variable domain in full, with the rest retrieved from reference TRBV5-5 and TRBJ2-7, is DAGVTQSPTHLIKTRGQQVTLRCSPISGHKSVSWYQQVLGQGPQFIFQYYEKEERGRGNFPDRFSARQFPNYSSELNVNALLLGDSALYLCASSLDSPEQYFGPGTRLTVT.